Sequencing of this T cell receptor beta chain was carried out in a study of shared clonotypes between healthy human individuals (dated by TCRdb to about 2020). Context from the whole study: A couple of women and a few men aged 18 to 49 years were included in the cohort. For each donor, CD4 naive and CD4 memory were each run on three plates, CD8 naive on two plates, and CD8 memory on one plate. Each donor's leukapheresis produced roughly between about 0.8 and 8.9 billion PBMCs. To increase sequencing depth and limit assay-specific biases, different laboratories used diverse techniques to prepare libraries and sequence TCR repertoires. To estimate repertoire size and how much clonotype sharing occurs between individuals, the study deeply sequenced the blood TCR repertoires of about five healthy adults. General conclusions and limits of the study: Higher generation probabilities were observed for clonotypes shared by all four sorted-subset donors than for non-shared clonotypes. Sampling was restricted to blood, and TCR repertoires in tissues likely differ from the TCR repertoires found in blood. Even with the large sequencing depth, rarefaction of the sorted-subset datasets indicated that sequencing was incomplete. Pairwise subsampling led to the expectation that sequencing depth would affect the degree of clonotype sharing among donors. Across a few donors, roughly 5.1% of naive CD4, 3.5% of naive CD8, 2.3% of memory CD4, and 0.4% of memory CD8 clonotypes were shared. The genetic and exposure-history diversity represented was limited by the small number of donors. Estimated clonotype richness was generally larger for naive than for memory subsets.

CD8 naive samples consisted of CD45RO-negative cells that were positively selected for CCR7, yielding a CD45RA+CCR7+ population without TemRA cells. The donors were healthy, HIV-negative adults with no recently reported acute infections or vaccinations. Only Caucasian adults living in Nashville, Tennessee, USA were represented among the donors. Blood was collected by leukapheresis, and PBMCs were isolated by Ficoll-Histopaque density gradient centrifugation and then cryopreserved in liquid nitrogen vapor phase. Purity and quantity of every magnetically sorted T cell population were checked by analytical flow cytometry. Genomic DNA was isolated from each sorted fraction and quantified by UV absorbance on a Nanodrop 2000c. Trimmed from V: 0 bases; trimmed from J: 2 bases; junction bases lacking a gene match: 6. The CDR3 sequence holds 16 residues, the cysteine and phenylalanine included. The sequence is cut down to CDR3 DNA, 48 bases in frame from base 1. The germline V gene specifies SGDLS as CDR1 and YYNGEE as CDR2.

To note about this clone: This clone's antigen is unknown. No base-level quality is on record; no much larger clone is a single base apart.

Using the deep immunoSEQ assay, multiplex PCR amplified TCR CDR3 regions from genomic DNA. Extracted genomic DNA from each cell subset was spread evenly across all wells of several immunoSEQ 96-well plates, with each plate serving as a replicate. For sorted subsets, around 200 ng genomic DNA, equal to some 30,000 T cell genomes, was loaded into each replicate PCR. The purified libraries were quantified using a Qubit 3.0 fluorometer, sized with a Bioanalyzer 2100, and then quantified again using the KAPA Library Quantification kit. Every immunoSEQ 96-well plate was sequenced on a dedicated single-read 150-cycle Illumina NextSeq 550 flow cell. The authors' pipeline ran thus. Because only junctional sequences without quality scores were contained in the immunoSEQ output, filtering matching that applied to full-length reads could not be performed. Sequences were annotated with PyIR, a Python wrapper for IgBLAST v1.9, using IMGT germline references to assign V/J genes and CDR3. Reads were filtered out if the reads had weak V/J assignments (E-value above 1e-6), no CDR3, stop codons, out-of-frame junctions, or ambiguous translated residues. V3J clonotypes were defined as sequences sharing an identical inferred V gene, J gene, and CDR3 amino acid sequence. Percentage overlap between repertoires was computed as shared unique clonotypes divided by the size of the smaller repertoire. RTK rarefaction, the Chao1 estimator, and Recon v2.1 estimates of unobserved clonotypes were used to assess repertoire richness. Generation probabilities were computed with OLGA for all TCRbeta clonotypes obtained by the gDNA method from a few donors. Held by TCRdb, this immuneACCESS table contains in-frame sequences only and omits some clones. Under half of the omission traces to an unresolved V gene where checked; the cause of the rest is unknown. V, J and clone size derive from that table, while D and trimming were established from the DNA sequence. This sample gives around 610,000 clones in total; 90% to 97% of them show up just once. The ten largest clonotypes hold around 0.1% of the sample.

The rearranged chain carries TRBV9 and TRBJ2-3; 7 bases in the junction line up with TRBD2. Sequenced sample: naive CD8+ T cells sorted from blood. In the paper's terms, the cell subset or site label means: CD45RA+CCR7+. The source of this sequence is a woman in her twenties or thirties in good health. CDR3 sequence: CASSVGLAYATDTQYF. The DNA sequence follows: TGTGCCAGCAGCGTAGGACTAGCATATGCCACAGATACGCAGTATTTT.